Below are 25 T cell receptor beta chains sequenced from a single sample in a study of blood T cell repertoires in COVID-19 (TCRdb year 2020). The library came from the immunoSEQ multiplex PCR assay. Drawn from immuneACCESS, this table holds only the in-frame rearrangements with V and J called that TCRdb kept. Clones are partly lost; checked studies trace under half to an unresolved V gene and leave the rest unexplained. The sample profile shows around 200,000 clones; 70% to 80% of them were found once. The ten largest clones take up 12% of the sample. What was sequenced was peripheral blood. These receptors came from a woman in her forties or fifties with acute or convalescent COVID-19.

This chain uses TRBV28 with TRBJ1-5, with D hard to call. Germline lookup yields CDR1 MDHEN and CDR2 SYDVKM. This CDR3 has 14 residues. V lost 7 bases, J lost 4 bases, and 14 bases lay in between. In DNA, the CDR3 is TGTGCCAGCACGGTGGCGTCGCGGAATCAGCCCCAGCATTTT. Translation gives CASTVASRNQPQHF.

The V and J genes are TRBV19 and TRBJ2-2; D is undetermined. Germline lookup yields CDR1 LNHDA and CDR2 SQIVND (reference sequence). The CDR3 totals 15 residues. Trimming left V 7 bases short and J 0 bases short, with 12 bases between. This CDR3 is CASTPYQANTGELFF. CDR3 coding DNA: TGTGCCAGTACCCCGTATCAGGCGAACACCGGGGAGCTGTTTTTT.

The chain is built from TRBV6-1 and TRBJ1-1; a possible D gene is TRBD1 (5 bases). Germline lookup yields CDR1 MNHNS and CDR2 SASEGT. V was shortened by 2 bases and J by 8 bases, with 15 bases between the two germline ends. CDR3 size: 14 residues. The CDR3 DNA reads as TGTGCCAGCAGTGAAATTGCGGGGGGGTCCGAAGCTTTCTTT. It yields the protein CASSEIAGGSEAFF.

The chain joins TRBV24-1 to TRBJ2-2; D is ambiguous. This CDR3 is built from 13 residues. Trimming took off 5 bases at V and 5 bases at J, with 8 bases between the two ends. Looked up from germline, CDR1 is KGHDR and CDR2 is SFDVKD. The CDR3 spells CATSARVTGELFF. For the CDR3, the DNA is TGTGCCACCAGTGCTCGGGTTACCGGGGAGCTGTTTTTT.

V and J are TRBV4-3 and TRBJ2-7; TRBD2 agrees at 7 bases. The CDR3 has 15 residues. CDR1 is LGHNA, CDR2 YSLEER, per germline. V dropped 2 bases and J dropped 0; count of bases not matched to a gene: 4. As DNA, the CDR3 is TGCGCCAGCAGCCAACTAGCGGATACCTCCTACGAGCAGTACTTC. Translation: CASSQLADTSYEQYF.

The V gene is TRBV27, the J gene TRBJ2-7; TRBD2 agrees at 15 bases. The V segment lost 4 bases and the J segment 5 bases; nucleotides outside the gene matches: 9. The germline CDR1 and CDR2 sequences are MNHEY and SMNVEV (reference sequence). The CDR3 runs 17 residues. The CDR3 coding sequence is TGTGCCAGCAGTTCCCCGGGACTAGCGGGGGGTCCCCACGAGCAGTACTTC. Translated, it gives CASSSPGLAGGPHEQYF.

This chain uses TRBV6-2 or TRBV6-3 with TRBJ1-5; 9 bases line up with TRBD1. CDR1 and CDR2 (germline): MNHEY, SVGEGT. There are 16 residues in the CDR3. Germline trimming cut 2 bases from V and 3 bases from J; bases unmatched to any gene: 5. CDR3 DNA: TGTGCCAGCAGTTACGGGGGGACAGGGTACAATCAGCCCCAGCATTTT. This codes for CASSYGGTGYNQPQHF.

The rearrangement joins TRBV6-5 to TRBJ1-6; D is perhaps TRBD1 (6 bases). The CDR3 consists of 14 residues. The germline gives CDR1 MNHEY, CDR2 SVGAGI. V lost 6 bases to trimming and J lost 5 bases, with 11 bases between them. CDR3 nucleotide sequence: TGTGCCAGCAGCCCCGCAGGGGATAATTCACCCCTCCACTTT. Encoded protein: CASSPAGDNSPLHF.

This clone has more than one count but fewer than ten. The V call is TRBV29-1, the J call TRBJ2-1; tentative D call: TRBD1 (6 bases). The CDR3 is 14 amino acids. V was trimmed by 4 bases and J by 3 bases, leaving 13 bases between them. Germline V gene data show CDR1 as SQVTM and CDR2 as ANQGSEA. The CDR3 loop reads CSVVLGQSYNEQFF. In nucleotides, the CDR3 is TGCAGCGTTGTATTGGGACAAAGCTACAATGAGCAGTTCTTC.

Worth noting for this clone: Other nucleotide sequences from this sample produce the same CDR3. This chain connects TRBV28 to TRBJ1-2, with no clear D. Between the trimmed V and J ends, which lost 5 bases and 4 bases, there was a span of 5 bases. Germline V lookup: CDR1 MDHEN, CDR2 SYDVKM. This CDR3 is built from 11 residues. The CDR3 loop is CASSLSYGYTF. CDR3 nucleotide sequence: TGTGCCAGCAGTCTGAGCTATGGCTACACCTTC.

V gene TRBV6-2 or TRBV6-3 combines with J gene TRBJ1-3, with D unresolved. Germline V gene data show CDR1 as MNHEY and CDR2 as SVGEGT. CDR3 length equals 15 residues. V was shortened by 6 bases and J by 0 bases, with 12 bases between the two germline ends. The CDR3 region has the DNA TGTGCCAGCAGCCCTTACATGAACTCTGGAAACACCATATATTTT. Encoded protein: CASSPYMNSGNTIYF.

V is TRBV2 and J is TRBJ2-1, with 7 bases identical to TRBD2. Germline V gene lookup returns CDR1 SNHLY and CDR2 FYNNEI. The CDR3 is 13 amino acids. V was pared by 10 bases and J by 8 bases, with 11 bases of the junction left unmatched. CDR3 sequence (DNA): TGTGCCAAGGCGGGAGCGGTCAAATATGAGCAGTTCTTC. It encodes CAKAGAVKYEQFF.

The J gene is TRBJ2-1, the V gene TRBV7-2; 11 bases map to TRBD1. V trimming: 2 bases; J trimming: 7 bases; junction bases outside the gene matches: 4. CDR1 and CDR2 (germline): SGHTA, FQGNSA. The CDR3 extends over 15 amino acids. The CDR3 spells CASSLWDRGGNEQFF. CDR3 nucleotide sequence: TGTGCCAGCAGCTTATGGGACAGGGGGGGTAATGAGCAGTTCTTC.

The chain combines TRBV7-2 with TRBJ2-1; TRBD2 aligns across 9 bases. The CDR3 consists of 16 residues. V shed 7 bases and J 5 bases; nucleotides not matched to a gene: 12. Germline CDR1 reads SGHTA; CDR2 reads FQGNSA. The CDR3, as DNA: TGTGCCAGCACCCCCAGCGGGAGGACAGTGAACAATGAGCAGTTCTTC. Amino acids: CASTPSGRTVNNEQFF.

The rearrangement links TRBV14 to TRBJ1-2; TRBD1 is a possible D gene (5 bases). The CDR3 totals 15 residues. Germline lookup yields CDR1 SGHDN and CDR2 FVKESK. Between the trimmed V and J ends, which lost 1 base and 6 bases, there was a span of 15 bases. CDR3 residues: CASSQVGAGINGYTF. CDR3 bases: TGTGCCAGCAGCCAAGTAGGGGCAGGAATTAATGGCTACACCTTC.

This rearrangement joins TRBV5-1 to TRBJ2-2, with D unclear. The CDR3 has 15 amino acids. The V gene lost 0 bases and the J gene lost 6 bases, with 12 bases spanning the gap. Germline V CDR1 and CDR2: SGHRS, YFSETQ. CDR3 nucleotides: TGCGCCAGCAGCTTGGCGGTCCCCCTCGCCGGGGAGCTGTTTTTT. Encoded protein: CASSLAVPLAGELFF.

J is TRBJ1-2 and V is TRBV19, with a possible D match to TRBD1 (6 bases). Trimming pared 5 bases from V and 4 bases from J, leaving 11 bases between. Germline values: CDR1 LNHDA, CDR2 SQIVND (reference sequence). The CDR3 consists of 13 residues. The CDR3: CASSVRGIYGYTF. CDR3 nucleotide sequence: TGTGCCAGTAGTGTCAGGGGAATCTATGGCTACACCTTC.

The genes are TRBV9 and TRBJ1-1; D is unclear. V was shortened by 4 bases and J by 0 bases, with 16 bases between the two germline ends. This CDR3 contains 16 residues. Per germline, CDR1 SGDLS and CDR2 YYNGEE. The CDR3 sequence is CASSPRLTGMNTEAFF. The CDR3 region has the DNA TGTGCCAGCAGCCCGAGGCTGACCGGAATGAACACTGAAGCTTTCTTT.

V is TRBV9 and J is TRBJ1-1, with no clear D. The ends were cut back, 1 base at V and 4 bases at J, with 14 bases in the middle. Germline CDR1 and CDR2: SGDLS and YYNGEE. CDR3 size: 15 residues. The CDR3 DNA is TGTGCCAGCAGCGTAAAGGGTGGGGAGGGCACTGAAGCTTTCTTT. Its protein product is CASSVKGGEGTEAFF.

The rearrangement links TRBV5-1 to TRBJ1-4; D not certain. Germline values: CDR1 SGHRS, CDR2 YFSETQ. This CDR3 has 14 residues. The V end lost 4 bases, the J end lost 0 bases, and 7 bases lay between the germline ends. Here the CDR3 reads CASSPLATNEKLFF. The CDR3 bases are TGCGCCAGCAGCCCACTAGCAACTAATGAAAAACTGTTTTTT.

This clone has a handful of counts. The rearrangement links TRBV11-2 to TRBJ1-1; D possibly corresponds to TRBD1 (6 bases). Trimming pared 5 bases from V and 7 bases from J, leaving 14 bases between. CDR3 size: 13 residues. Germline values: CDR1 SGHAT, CDR2 FQNNGV. CDR3 sequence: CASSPGQRLEAFF. The CDR3 nucleotides read TGTGCCAGCAGCCCCGGACAGCGCCTTGAAGCTTTCTTT.

The V call is TRBV2, the J call TRBJ1-1; D is possibly TRBD1 (5 bases). The CDR3 consists of 12 residues. Trimming removed 2 bases from V and 11 bases from J, with 12 bases in between. Germline loops: CDR1 SNHLY, CDR2 FYNNEI. CDR3 bases: TGTGCCAGCAGTGAAAGGGGAATGGGGGCTTTCTTT. Protein: CASSERGMGAFF. Variable domain in full (rest from reference TRBV2 and TRBJ1-1): EPEVTQTPSHQVTQMGQEVILRCVPISNHLYFYWYRQILGQKVEFLVSFYNNEISEKSEIFDDQFSVERPDGSNFTLKIRSTKLEDSAMYFCASSERGMGAFFGQGTRLTVV.

V gene TRBV6-2 or TRBV6-3 combines with J gene TRBJ2-3, with D perhaps matching TRBD2 (7 bases). CDR1 and CDR2 (germline): MNHEY, SVGEGT. V was pared by 7 bases and J by 0 bases, with 29 bases between. The CDR3 is 20 amino acids. The CDR3 nucleotides are TGTGCCAGCACCCCTTGGAGGGTCCAGGGGAGGGGGTTAAGCACAGATACGCAGTATTTT. It yields the protein CASTPWRVQGRGLSTDTQYF.

The genes are TRBV28 and TRBJ1-1; tentatively, D is TRBD1 (5 bases). V shed 7 bases and J shed 5 bases, with 14 bases lying between them. The CDR3 loop spans 13 amino acids. Germline V gene data show CDR1 as MDHEN and CDR2 as SYDVKM. The CDR3 loop reads CASMSGGRTEAFF. As DNA, the CDR3 is TGTGCCAGCATGTCGGGGGGACGGACTGAAGCTTTCTTT. The full variable domain, its missing parts supplied by reference TRBV28 and TRBJ1-1, is DVKVTQSSRYLVKRTGEKVFLECVQDMDHENMFWYRQDPGLGLRLIYFSYDVKMKEKGDIPEGYSVSREKKERFSLILESASTNQTSMYLCASMSGGRTEAFFGQGTRLTVV.

The V call is TRBV19, the J call TRBJ2-7; 7 bases are shared with TRBD1. V lost 3 bases, J lost 3 bases, and 5 bases stayed unmatched. The CDR3 runs to 14 residues. Germline V gene sequence: CDR1 LNHDA, CDR2 SQIVND (reference sequence). CDR3 DNA sequence: TGTGCCAGTAGTATTGGCCAGGGGGTCTACGAGCAGTACTTC. This translates into CASSIGQGVYEQYF.